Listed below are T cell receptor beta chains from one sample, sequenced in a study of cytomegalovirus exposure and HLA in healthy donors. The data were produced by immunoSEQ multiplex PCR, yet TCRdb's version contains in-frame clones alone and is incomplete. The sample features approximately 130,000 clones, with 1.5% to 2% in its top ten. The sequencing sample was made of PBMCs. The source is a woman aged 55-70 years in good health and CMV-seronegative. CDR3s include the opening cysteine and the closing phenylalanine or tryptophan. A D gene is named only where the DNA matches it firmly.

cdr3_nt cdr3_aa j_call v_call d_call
TGTGCCAGCAGCACGGGACTAGCGGGACCGAACACCGGGGAGCTGTTTTTT CASSTGLAGPNTGELFF TRBJ2-2 TRBV7-3 TRBD2
TGTGCCAGCAGTTTATCGACTAGGGGACCTAGCTCCTACGAGCAGTACTTC CASSLSTRGPSSYEQYF TRBJ2-7 TRBV27 -
TGTGCCAGCAGCTCCGAGACAGGGGGCGTTTACTATGGCTACACCTTC CASSSETGGVYYGYTF TRBJ1-2 TRBV7-8 TRBD1
TGTGCCAGCAGCGGACAGGGGAGCTCTGGAAACACCATATATTTT CASSGQGSSGNTIYF TRBJ1-3 TRBV9 TRBD1
TGTGCCAGCAGCGCCGGACAGGGCGGCACAGATACGCAGTATTTT CASSAGQGGTDTQYF TRBJ2-3 TRBV9 TRBD1
TGTGCCAGCAGCTTAGGGACAGGGGGCTGGACCGGGGAGCTGTTTTTT CASSLGTGGWTGELFF TRBJ2-2 TRBV5-4 TRBD1
TGTGCCAGCAGCTCAGCTTCCGGGACACCCAACACCGGGGAGCTGTTTTTT CASSSASGTPNTGELFF TRBJ2-2 TRBV7-3 -
TGTGCCAGCAGTGACCGACAGGGGGCGTCCCCCTACGAGCAGTACTTC CASSDRQGASPYEQYF TRBJ2-7 TRBV6-4 TRBD1
TGTGCCAGCAGCTTAGATCCTTTCCGGGGTGGCACAGATACGCAGTATTTT CASSLDPFRGGTDTQYF TRBJ2-3 TRBV11-2 -
TGTGCCAGCAGCCTCAAGACGGACTCTGGGCGCTATGGCTACACCTTC CASSLKTDSGRYGYTF TRBJ1-2 TRBV4-2 -
TGTGCCAGCAGTTACCGGGGGGGAGGTTATGGCTACACCTTC CASSYRGGGYGYTF TRBJ1-2 TRBV6-5 -
TGTGCCAGCAGCTTAATCTTCTATGAGCGGGGGAAGTTCGGGGAGCTGTTTTTT CASSLIFYERGKFGELFF TRBJ2-2 TRBV7-3 TRBD2
TGTGCCAGCAGCTTAAGAGGGAGGGGCTTTGGGAATTCACCCCTCCACTTT CASSLRGRGFGNSPLHF TRBJ1-6 TRBV5-6 -
TGTGCCAGCAGTCTAGGACAGCAGGGCTATGGCTACACCTTC CASSLGQQGYGYTF TRBJ1-2 TRBV28 -
TGTGCCAGCAGTCTCTTGGGGAGAACGCAGTATTTT CASSLLGRTQYF TRBJ2-3 TRBV27 -
TGTGCCACCAGCAGAGAGGGACTAGCGGGGGCCTCGGGCAAAAACATTCAGTACTTC CATSREGLAGASGKNIQYF TRBJ2-4 TRBV15 TRBD2
TGTGCCAGCAGTTACTTTGGTTACTCGCTGAACACTGAAGCTTTCTTT CASSYFGYSLNTEAFF TRBJ1-1 TRBV6-5 -
TGTGCCAGCAGCGCCAGGGTACCCCTTGGAAACACCATATATTTT CASSARVPLGNTIYF TRBJ1-3 TRBV2 -
TGTGCCAGCATTCTTGGGGGGTTCTACAATGAGCAGTTCTTC CASILGGFYNEQFF TRBJ2-1 TRBV28 -
TGCGCCAGCAGCAGGAGCAGGGGGCCGAGCTCCTACAATGAGCAGTTCTTC CASSRSRGPSSYNEQFF TRBJ2-1 TRBV5-1 TRBD1
TGTGCCAGCCTTAGCCCGGGGGACTTCTCCTACAATGAGCAGTTCTTC CASLSPGDFSYNEQFF TRBJ2-1 TRBV7-9 -
TGTGCCACCAGCAGAAACCAGAAAGATACGCAGTATTTT CATSRNQKDTQYF TRBJ2-3 TRBV15 -
TGTGCCACCAGCTCTGGGACAGGGGGAAGGGACACCATATATTTT CATSSGTGGRDTIYF TRBJ1-3 TRBV15 TRBD1
TGTGCCAGCAGTCGAGGTTCGGGCGGCGGGAATGAGCAGTTCTTC CASSRGSGGGNEQFF TRBJ2-1 TRBV6-1 -
TGTGCCAGCAGAACAGGGCTCACTGAAGCTTTCTTT CASRTGLTEAFF TRBJ1-1 TRBV27 -
TGCGCCAGCAGCCTAGGGGGCGTCAACTATGGCTACACCTTC CASSLGGVNYGYTF TRBJ1-2 TRBV5-1 TRBD1
TGTGCCAGCAGTTTGGGAGGGACGAGCTATGGCTACACCTTC CASSLGGTSYGYTF TRBJ1-2 TRBV28 -
TGTGCCAGCAGCATCCAGGGCGACTATGGCTACACCTTC CASSIQGDYGYTF TRBJ1-2 TRBV5-5 -
TGTGCCAGCAGCCAAGATCTTGAGGGCTGGCAGTACTTC CASSQDLEGWQYF TRBJ2-7 TRBV4-2 -
TGTGCCAGCAGTTTAATTGACAACAACTATGGCTACACCTTC CASSLIDNNYGYTF TRBJ1-2 TRBV28 -
TGTGCCATCAGCCCTAACCCCGGCGGGACCTACGAGCAGTACTTC CAISPNPGGTYEQYF TRBJ2-7 TRBV10-3 -
TGTGCCAGCAGTTTTTGGCAGTCCAATCAGCCCCAGCATTTT CASSFWQSNQPQHF TRBJ1-5 TRBV28 -
TGTGCCAGCAGTCAGGGGTCTGAAGATACGCAGTATTTT CASSQGSEDTQYF TRBJ2-3 TRBV2 -
TGCGCCAGCAGCCTATCAGGACAAGAGACCCAGTACTTC CASSLSGQETQYF TRBJ2-5 TRBV5-1 -
TGTGCCAGCAGCCCAACCGCCGGGACAGGAGGGGAAGCTTTCTTT CASSPTAGTGGEAFF TRBJ1-1 TRBV11-2 TRBD1
TGTGCCAGCAGTGAAGCGCACAGTACTAGCACAGATACGCAGTATTTT CASSEAHSTSTDTQYF TRBJ2-3 TRBV6-1 -
TGTGCCAGCAGCTTAGTTATTCGGTCGAACACCGGGGAGCTGTTTTTT CASSLVIRSNTGELFF TRBJ2-2 TRBV7-6 -
TGTGCCACCAGCATTCGGACTAGCGGGGGGCGCAGAAACATTCAGTACTTC CATSIRTSGGRRNIQYF TRBJ2-4 TRBV15 TRBD2
TGTGCCAGCAGCTTAACCCCAGGGGGCTTGGACACCATATATTTT CASSLTPGGLDTIYF TRBJ1-3 TRBV7-3 TRBD1